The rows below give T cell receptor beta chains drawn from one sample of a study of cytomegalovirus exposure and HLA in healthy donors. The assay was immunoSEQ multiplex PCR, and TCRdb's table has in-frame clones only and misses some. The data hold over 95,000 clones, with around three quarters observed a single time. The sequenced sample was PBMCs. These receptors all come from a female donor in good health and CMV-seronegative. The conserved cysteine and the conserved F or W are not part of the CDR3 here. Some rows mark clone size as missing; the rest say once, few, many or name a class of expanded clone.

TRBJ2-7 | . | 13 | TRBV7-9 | SSSLTSGGPYEQY
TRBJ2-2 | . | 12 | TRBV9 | ASSLQTGPGELF
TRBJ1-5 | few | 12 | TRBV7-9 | ASSPADSNQPQH
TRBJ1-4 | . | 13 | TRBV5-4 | ASSLKLATNEKLF
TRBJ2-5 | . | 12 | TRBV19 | ASSMKTQGVTQY
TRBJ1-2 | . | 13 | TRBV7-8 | ASSLVSRGISGYT
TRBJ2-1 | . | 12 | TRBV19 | ATRRGGGYNEQF
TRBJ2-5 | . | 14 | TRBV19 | ASSISVFSGQETQY
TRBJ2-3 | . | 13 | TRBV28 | ASSSQGAGADTQY
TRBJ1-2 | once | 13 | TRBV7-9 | ASGLTTGFPGGYT
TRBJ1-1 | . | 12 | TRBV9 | ASSVAPLGIEAF
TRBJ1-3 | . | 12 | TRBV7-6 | ASSPQSSGNTIY
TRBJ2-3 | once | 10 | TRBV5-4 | ASGRPRDTQY
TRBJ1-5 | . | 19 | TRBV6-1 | ASSEAHGWRNPTYSNQPQH